Shown below are 30 T cell receptor beta chains from a single sample sequenced in a study of T cell repertoires in cytomegalovirus infection. MiXCR, applied by TCRdb to the reads, yields one record per CDR3 protein. The table records about 740,000 distinct CDR3 sequences, roughly 35% of them present only once. Material: PBMCs. The origin of the receptors is a human donor in good health (CMV status not recorded). Some clones in this sample may be carry-over from other donors' samples.

The chain uses TRBV15 and TRBJ2-7; 11 nucleotides agree with TRBD2. Germline CDR1 LNHNV, CDR2 YYDKDF (reference sequence). The CDR3 extends over 15 amino acids. Trimming cost V 0 bases and J 2 bases; bases outside gene matches: 0. Here the CDR3 DNA reads TGTGCCACCAGCAGAGAACTAGCGGGAGCCTACGAGCAGTACTTC. It specifies CATSRELAGAYEQYF.

The chain uses TRBV6-5 and TRBJ2-7; D possibly uses TRBD1 or TRBD2 (5 bases each). Germline V gene data show CDR1 as MNHEY and CDR2 as SVGAGI. The CDR3 covers 15 residues. V lost 0 bases, J lost 2 bases, and 11 bases lay in between. The CDR3 bases are TGTGCCAGCAGTTACTCTGAGGGGACCGCCTACGAGCAGTACTTC. It encodes CASSYSEGTAYEQYF.

The chain's CDR3 is CASRRTARGQNNPYEQYF. The CDR3 DNA reads as TGTGCCAGCAGAAGAACTGCACGGGGACAGAATAACCCCTACGAGCAGTACTTC. The chain is built from TRBV7-2 and TRBJ2-7, with 7 bases that match TRBD1. The germline CDR1 and CDR2 sequences are SGHTA and FQGNSA. The V and J ends lost 6 bases and 2 bases, in that order; junction bases with no gene match: 19. This CDR3 comprises 18 residues.

This clonotype turned up a few times. The chain couples TRBV6-1 to TRBJ1-5, with TRBD1 matching 7 bases. This CDR3 contains 13 residues. The ends lost 6 bases at V and 7 bases at J; junction bases unmatched: 6. Looked up from germline, CDR1 is MNHNS and CDR2 is SASEGT. The CDR3 DNA reads TGTGCCAGCAGCGAACAGGGGTGGCAGCCCCAGCATTTT. Residues: CASSEQGWQPQHF.

This clonotype appeared many times. V gene TRBV28 combines with J gene TRBJ1-1; possibly TRBD1 for D (5 bases). The CDR3 is 14 residues long. Trimming pared 3 bases from V and 1 base from J, leaving 9 bases between. From germline, CDR1 is MDHEN and CDR2 SYDVKM. The CDR3 sequence: CASSFDRGNTEAFF. Written as DNA, the CDR3 is TGTGCCAGCAGTTTTGACAGAGGGAACACTGAAGCTTTCTTT.

This clonotype has ten or more counts. The V call is TRBV28, the J call TRBJ1-1; 10 bases align to TRBD1. Germline V gene data show CDR1 as MDHEN and CDR2 as SYDVKM. After removal of 5 bases from V and 5 bases from J, the junction contained 8 bases not matched to a gene. CDR3 length equals 15 residues. The CDR3 DNA reads as TGTGCCAGCAGTACAAGGACAGGGGGGCGGACTGAAGCTTTCTTT. It is translated as CASSTRTGGRTEAFF.

In this sample, this clonotype turned up a few times. The V call is TRBV15, the J call TRBJ2-7; 10 bases are shared with TRBD1. This CDR3 spans 14 amino acids. V lost 5 bases to trimming and J lost 11 bases; unmatched junction nucleotides: 12. Germline assignment: CDR1 LNHNV and CDR2 YYDKDF (reference sequence). DNA of the CDR3: TGTGCCACCAGCCTCCCCCGGGAGGACAGGGGGAAGTACTTC. It translates to CATSLPREDRGKYF.

This chain uses TRBV19 with TRBJ1-2, with TRBD1 matching 8 bases. Germline V lookup: CDR1 LNHDA, CDR2 SQIVND (reference sequence). V shed 7 bases, J shed 2 bases, and the junction held 12 bases outside the gene matches. CDR3 size: 16 residues. CDR3 nucleotides: TGTGCCAGTAACGTGAGGACAGGGACCTTCAACTATGGCTACACCTTC. It translates to CASNVRTGTFNYGYTF.

Remarks on this clonotype: A clone one base away is much larger, so this may be a read error. Lacking the conserved final phenylalanine or tryptophan, this CDR3 likely reflects a read error. The gene calls are TRBV11-1 and TRBJ2-7; 12 nucleotides align to TRBD2. The CDR3 runs 14 residues. The V gene end was trimmed by 5 bases and the J gene end by 3 bases; junction bases not matched to a gene: 2. Per germline, CDR1 SGHAT and CDR2 FQDESV (reference sequence). CDR3 DNA sequence: TGTGCCAGCAGCCGGACTAGCGGGGTCTACGAGCAGTACTTA. Its translation: CASSRTSGVYEQYL.

This clonotype was observed at least ten times. This rearrangement joins TRBV5-5 to TRBJ2-5; maybe TRBD2 (6 bases). This CDR3 spans 15 amino acids. Trimming removed 4 bases from V and 5 bases from J, with 18 bases in between. CDR1 and CDR2 from the germline V gene are SGHKS and YYEKEE (reference sequence). The CDR3 DNA sequence: TGTGCCAGCAGCCCAGCGGGCCAGCTGGGGGAGACCCAGTACTTC. Translating it yields CASSPAGQLGETQYF.

The chain employs TRBV2 and TRBJ2-2; either TRBD1 or TRBD2 may fit D (5 bases each). The CDR3 totals 19 residues. V lost 3 bases to trimming and J lost 2 bases, with 22 bases between them. From germline, CDR1 is SNHLY and CDR2 FYNNEI. The CDR3 DNA follows: TGTGCCAGCAGTGATCAGAGATTAGGGGAGACAGCTAACACCGGGGAGCTGTTTTTT. Its protein product is CASSDQRLGETANTGELFF. The full variable domain, with the rest looked up from reference TRBV2 and TRBJ2-2, is EPEVTQTPSHQVTQMGQEVILRCVPISNHLYFYWYRQILGQKVEFLVSFYNNEISEKSEIFDDQFSVERPDGSNFTLKIRSTKLEDSAMYFCASSDQRLGETANTGELFFGEGSRLTVL.

This clonotype was seen a single time. Lacking the conserved final phenylalanine or tryptophan, this CDR3 likely reflects a read error. The gene calls are TRBV28 and TRBJ2-3; D possibly corresponds to TRBD2 (5 bases). Germline-derived CDR1 and CDR2 are MDHEN and SYDVKM. Between the trimmed V and J ends, which lost 11 bases and 0 bases, there was a span of 18 bases. The CDR3 length is 15 residues. CDR3: CALSEWTSSTDTQYL. CDR3 bases: TGTGCCCTCAGTGAGTGGACTTCCAGCACAGATACGCAGTATTTG.

The rearrangement joins TRBV6-8 to TRBJ1-1; D might be TRBD1 (6 bases). Trimming pared 8 bases from V and 4 bases from J, leaving 11 bases between. The CDR3 is 12 residues long. The germline V gene encodes CDR1 MNHGY and CDR2 SAAAGT. CDR3: CASYRGGTEAFF. CDR3 bases: TGTGCCAGCTACCGAGGGGGCACTGAAGCTTTCTTT.

This clonotype was seen repeatedly, ten times or more. The V and J genes are TRBV28 and TRBJ2-1; 9 bases are a match to TRBD2. The ends lost 8 bases at V and 0 bases at J; junction bases unmatched: 5. CDR3 length: 15 residues. CDR1 is MDHEN, CDR2 SYDVKM, per germline. CDR3 DNA: TGTGCCAGCGGCGGGAGGGGCCTCTCCTACAATGAGCAGTTCTTC. Translated, it gives CASGGRGLSYNEQFF.

This clonotype was counted at least ten times. CDR3 nucleotides: TGTGCCAGCAGCCCATATTTCCCCAATGAGCAGTTCTTC. Protein product: CASSPYFPNEQFF. The V gene is TRBV11-3, the J gene TRBJ2-1; no definite D call. Germline V CDR1 and CDR2: SGHNT, YENEEA. CDR3 length: 13 amino acids. Trimming removed 5 bases at V and 6 bases at J, with 11 bases between.

V is TRBV28 and J is TRBJ1-5, with 8 bases lining up with TRBD1. V shed 1 base, J shed 6 bases, and the junction held 5 bases outside the gene matches. CDR3 length: 15 residues. CDR1 is MDHEN and CDR2 is SYDVKM in the germline V gene. CDR3 DNA: TGTGCCAGCAGTTTATCGGGGACAGGTGGTCAGCCCCAGCATTTT. Its translation is CASSLSGTGGQPQHF.

This clonotype was seen more than once but under ten times. The rearrangement links TRBV28 to TRBJ2-1; possible D gene TRBD2, 5 bases. The CDR3 spans 13 residues. Germline CDR1 is MDHEN and CDR2 is SYDVKM. The V gene lost 6 bases and the J gene lost 5 bases, with 11 bases spanning the gap. CDR3 coding DNA: TGTGCCAGCAGCCAACTAGTTGACAATGAGCAGTTCTTC. This translates into CASSQLVDNEQFF.

The sample holds many counts of this clonotype. V gene TRBV6-1 combines with J gene TRBJ2-7, with a weak D call TRBD1 (6 bases). Germline lookup yields CDR1 MNHNS and CDR2 SASEGT. CDR3 length: 14 amino acids. V was clipped by 5 bases and J by 6 bases, with 17 bases between them. CDR3 sequence (DNA): TGTGCCAGCAGTCGATACAGGGAAGCAAGCGAGCAGTACTTC. Translating it yields CASSRYREASEQYF.

This clonotype was picked up a small number of times. The rearrangement joins TRBV12-3 or TRBV12-4 to TRBJ2-5; a weak D match, TRBD1 (5 bases). Trimming cost V 3 bases and J 4 bases, with 12 bases left between them. The CDR3 is made up of 14 amino acids. The CDR3 spells CASSLRQGAETQYF. The CDR3 nucleotides read TGTGCCAGCAGTTTGAGGCAGGGTGCAGAGACCCAGTACTTC.

Ten or more counts support this clonotype. The chain is built from TRBV20-1 and TRBJ1-1; D is ambiguous. The germline V gene has CDR1 DFQATT and CDR2 SNEGSKA (reference sequence). V lost 5 bases and J lost 7, with 17 bases in between. CDR3 length: 13 residues. The CDR3 nucleotides read TGCAGTGCTCCCGTTCGTACAGAGCGTGAAGCTTTCTTT. It codes for CSAPVRTEREAFF.

The chain couples TRBV2 to TRBJ2-5; 9 nucleotides align to TRBD2. Germline trimming cut 5 bases from V and 2 bases from J; bases unmatched to any gene: 12. Germline V lookup: CDR1 SNHLY, CDR2 FYNNEI. The CDR3 extends over 17 amino acids. For the CDR3, the DNA is TGTGCCAGCAGTCATCTCGCTAGCGGGGAACCTCAAGAGACCCAGTACTTC. It codes for CASSHLASGEPQETQYF.

This chain joins TRBV6-5 and TRBJ1-1, with 12 bases fitting TRBD1. Germline V gives CDR1 MNHEY, CDR2 SVGAGI. V dropped 6 bases and J dropped 4; count of bases not matched to a gene: 6. The CDR3 extends over 15 amino acids. CDR3 loop: CASRRDRGPVTEAFF. The CDR3 nucleotides read TGTGCCAGCAGGAGGGACAGGGGGCCGGTCACTGAAGCTTTCTTT.

The chain has TRBV19 and TRBJ2-1, with TRBD2 matching over 7 bases. The CDR3 has 14 residues. In germline, CDR1 is LNHDA, CDR2 SQIVND (reference sequence). V was pared by 4 bases and J by 3 bases, with 3 bases of the junction left unmatched. The CDR3 DNA sequence: TGTGCCAGTAGTAGCGGGAGTGTCTACAATGAGCAGTTCTTC. Its protein product is CASSSGSVYNEQFF.

This clonotype appeared once. Since no conserved phenylalanine or tryptophan closes the CDR3, a read error is the likely cause. The chain combines TRBV6-1 with TRBJ2-1; TRBD2 matches 8 bases. This CDR3 comprises 18 residues. Germline-derived CDR1 and CDR2 are MNHNS and SASEGT. The J segment lost 7 bases and the V segment lost 6 bases, leaving 20 bases of the junction unmatched. The CDR3 DNA is TGTGCCAGCAGACCTCACGGGATCACGGGGGGGCGGTGGAATGAGCAGTTCTTA. Its translation: CASRPHGITGGRWNEQFL.

This clonotype appeared a single time. V usage is TRBV6-5 and J usage is TRBJ1-1; D is unresolved. The germline V gene encodes CDR1 MNHEY and CDR2 SVGAGI. CDR3 length equals 14 residues. Deletions cut 0 bases from V and 8 bases from J, with 13 bases between. This CDR3 reads CASSYSDYRREAFF. In DNA form, the CDR3 reads TGTGCCAGCAGTTACTCGGATTATAGGAGGGAAGCTTTCTTT.

This clonotype was seen many times. V and J are TRBV7-2 and TRBJ1-1, with D perhaps TRBD1 (5 bases). This CDR3 has 12 residues. Germline-derived CDR1 and CDR2 are SGHTA and FQGNSA. Trimming pared 5 bases from V and 11 bases from J, leaving 15 bases between. CDR3 sequence (DNA): TGTGCCAGCAGCGAGGGCAGGGAATCTGCTTTCTTT. Encoded protein: CASSEGRESAFF.

The chain uses TRBV20-1 and TRBJ1-1; possibly TRBD1 for D (5 bases). Germline loops: CDR1 DFQATT, CDR2 SNEGSKA (reference sequence). V gave up 2 bases and J gave up 5 bases, with 21 bases separating them. The CDR3 sequence is 16 residues long. CDR3 nucleotide sequence: TGCAGTGCTAGAAAGTCCCGGGACCCACGACCAACTGAAGCTTTCTTT. Translated, it gives CSARKSRDPRPTEAFF.

This clonotype was observed a handful of times. The CDR3 region is CASSLDSGRGNEQFF. In nucleotides, the CDR3 is TGTGCCAGCAGTCTGGATAGCGGGAGGGGTAATGAGCAGTTCTTC. This chain links TRBV28 with TRBJ2-1; 11 positions agree with TRBD2. Losses at the gene ends were 5 bases for V and 7 bases for J; bases not matched to a gene: 7. This CDR3 has 15 amino acids. The germline CDR1 and CDR2 sequences are MDHEN and SYDVKM.

This clonotype has a single count. V and J are TRBV14 and TRBJ1-2; 10 positions agree with TRBD1. From germline, CDR1 is SGHDN and CDR2 FVKESK. J was trimmed by 4 bases and V by 6 bases; bases with no gene match: 8. This CDR3 has 15 residues. CDR3 nucleotide sequence: TGTGCCAGCAGACCCGGACAGGGGGACATCTATGGCTACACCTTC. It translates to CASRPGQGDIYGYTF.

With regard to this clonotype: Compared with germline, one end of the junction differs, possibly owing to a read error. The chain combines TRBV7-8 with TRBJ2-3; 9 bases align to TRBD1. CDR3 size: 16 residues. CDR1 and CDR2 from the germline V gene are SGHVS and FQNEAQ. CDR3 DNA: TGTGCCAGCAGCTCGCGGACAGGGGTTAATTCCGACACGCAGTATTGG. Its translation is CASSSRTGVNSDTQYW.